Below are 11 T cell receptor beta chains sequenced from a single sample in a study of T cells after yellow fever vaccination. TCRdb passed the 5' RACE reads through MiXCR, listing each CDR3 protein once. Of 300,000 to 400,000 distinct CDR3 sequences listed, approximately 9% are singletons. The material was PBMCs, obtained on the day of the first yellow fever vaccination. The receptors derive from a man aged 18 to 29 who received the YFV17D yellow fever vaccine.

This clonotype has more than one count but fewer than ten. V usage is TRBV20-1 and J usage is TRBJ1-5, with a weak D call TRBD1 (6 bases). This CDR3 has 18 residues. Between the trimmed V and J ends, which lost 0 bases and 1 base, there was a span of 19 bases. The germline CDR1 and CDR2 sequences are DFQATT and SNEGSKA (reference sequence). The CDR3 loop reads CSARDLSLGGQSNQPQHF. The CDR3 coding sequence is TGCAGTGCTAGAGATTTGTCCCTCGGGGGGCAGAGCAATCAGCCCCAGCATTTT.

The DNA for the CDR3 is TGTGCCAGCTTCGCCGGGGAGCTGTTTTTT. Residues: CASFAGELFF. This chain links TRBV19 with TRBJ2-2; D remains unclear. The CDR3 contains 10 residues. The germline gives CDR1 LNHDA, CDR2 SQIVND (reference sequence). V dropped 9 bases and J dropped 6 bases, with 5 bases sitting between them. The variable domain in full, with the rest retrieved from reference TRBV19 and TRBJ2-2, is DGGITQSPKYLFRKEGQNVTLSCEQNLNHDAMYWYRQDPGQGLRLIYYSQIVNDFQKGDIAEGYSVSREKKESFPLTVTSAQKNPTAFYLCASFAGELFFGEGSRLTVL.

The sample holds many counts of this clonotype. This chain links TRBV28 with TRBJ1-1; D is ambiguous. The CDR3 length is 14 residues. CDR1 MDHEN and CDR2 SYDVKM come from the germline V gene. V lost 3 bases, J lost 3 bases, and 11 bases lay in between. The CDR3 here is CASSFPDRHTEAFF. Here the CDR3 DNA reads TGTGCCAGCAGTTTCCCTGACCGGCACACTGAAGCTTTCTTT.

Only a few counts were recorded for this clonotype. The rearrangement links TRBV20-1 to TRBJ2-7; 7 bases are shared with TRBD1. V lost 1 base to trimming and J lost 5 bases; unmatched junction nucleotides: 14. The CDR3 has 16 amino acids. Germline CDR1 DFQATT, CDR2 SNEGSKA (reference sequence). Here the CDR3 DNA reads TGCAGTGCTAGAGCGTGGGACAGCTACGGGACCCACGAGCAGTACTTC. Protein sequence: CSARAWDSYGTHEQYF.

The chain carries TRBV18 and TRBJ1-2, with D maybe TRBD1 (6 bases). The CDR3 spans 14 residues. Germline V gene sequence: CDR1 KGHSH, CDR2 LQKENI. The V end was cut by 2 bases, the J end by 2 bases, with 9 bases between. CDR3 region: CASSPYGQNYGYTF. The DNA of the CDR3 is TGTGCCAGCTCACCATACGGACAGAACTATGGCTACACCTTC.

The V and J genes are TRBV7-2 and TRBJ1-6; no firm D call. Trimming stripped 2 bases from V and 10 bases from J, with 12 bases between. The CDR3 sequence is 14 residues long. Germline loops: CDR1 SGHTA, CDR2 FQGNSA. The CDR3 bases are TGTGCCAGCAGCTTAACATGGCCCGACTCACCCCTCCACTTT. This encodes CASSLTWPDSPLHF.

This clonotype occurred a few times. J is TRBJ2-2 and V is TRBV12-3 or TRBV12-4; no definite D call. The CDR3 totals 13 residues. Trimming cost V 8 bases and J 1 base, with 8 bases left between them. The CDR3 DNA is TGTGCCAGCTTTGGCGGGAACACCGGGGAGCTGTTTTTT. Protein sequence: CASFGGNTGELFF.

This clonotype was observed a few times. V usage is TRBV2 and J usage is TRBJ2-1; unclear D gene. Germline V gives CDR1 SNHLY, CDR2 FYNNEI. Trimming shortened V by 8 bases and J by 7 bases, and 9 bases separated the two germline ends. This CDR3 is 11 amino acids long. The CDR3 nucleotides read TGTGCCAGCCGGGTTGGGAATGAGCAGTTCTTC. Translation: CASRVGNEQFF.

This clonotype has a handful of counts. The rearrangement links TRBV5-1 to TRBJ1-1, with unresolved D. CDR1 and CDR2 (germline): SGHRS, YFSETQ. The V gene lost 5 bases and the J gene lost 4 bases, with 12 bases spanning the gap. The CDR3 extends over 13 amino acids. In DNA form, the CDR3 reads TGCGCCAGCAGGAACCCTGCGGGCACTGAAGCTTTCTTT. Protein: CASRNPAGTEAFF.

The chain recombines TRBV23-1 with TRBJ2-7; D gene ambiguous. TRBV23-1 is marked as an open reading frame, function uncertain. This CDR3 has 15 amino acids. Trimming took 4 bases from V and 2 from J, leaving 15 bases between them. CDR3 DNA sequence: TGCGCCAGCAGTCCCTCGGCAGGTACTACCTACGAGCAGTACGTC. Translated, it gives CASSPSAGTTYEQYV.

The chain employs TRBV7-9 and TRBJ2-7, with D tentatively TRBD1 (5 bases). Germline V gene data show CDR1 as SEHNR and CDR2 as FQNEAQ (reference sequence). The CDR3 runs to 14 residues. V lost 2 bases and J 2 bases, leaving 10 bases between the germline ends. Here the CDR3 reads CASSLRGLAYEQYV. The DNA of the CDR3 is TGTGCCAGCAGCTTAAGGGGTTTGGCCTACGAGCAGTACGTC.